This TCR beta chain was sequenced in a study of blood T cell repertoires in COVID-19. Participants spanned ages about 18 to 95 years and resided in about 25 US areas. Recovered Cohort 3 donors showed two negative PCRs, clearance, or symptom resolution. Here immunoSEQ multiplex PCR was the method, and the copy in TCRdb shows in-frame clones only, minus some. The data contain about 230,000 clones, roughly 85% of them singletons. CDR1 and CDR2 (germline): MDHEN, SYDVKM. Trimming pared 8 bases from V and 2 bases from J, leaving 13 bases between. The CDR3 totals 14 residues. This chain uses TRBV28 with TRBJ1-5; a weak D match, TRBD1 (5 bases). The TCR sequence derives from a man in his thirties or forties who had recovered from COVID-19. The specimen was PBMCs or T cells enriched from blood (not recorded which). The DNA of the CDR3 is TGTGCCAGCGGGTTAGGGGTGGGCAATCAGCCCCAGCATTTT. Translated: CASGLGVGNQPQHF.